This T cell receptor beta chain appears in the sequencing data of a study of chemoradiotherapy in HPV16-positive cancers. Across the study: Functional T-cell assays on a couple of HPV16-positive patients' cells defined candidate HPV-specific clones and common TCR motifs.

CDR3 length: 13 amino acids. The germline CDR1 and CDR2 sequences are SNHLY and FYNNEI. Trimming cost V 6 bases and J 3 bases, with 11 bases left between them. Study observations and caveats: During treatment, candidate HPV-specific clones and E7-related motifs expanded in tumor. Functional assays defining HPV-specific T cells used only two HPV16-positive patients.

Data came from immunoSEQ multiplex PCR; TCRdb stores just in-frame clones and leaves some out. The sample records roughly 70,000 clones, around nine tenths being singletons. A word on this clone: What it binds is unknown.

The chain combines TRBV2 with TRBJ2-5; weak D call: TRBD1 (7 bases). This TCR came from a human donor with HPV-associated anogenital cancer. The specimen comprised blood, sampled from a patient who underwent chemoradiotherapy. This CDR3 reads CASRSRGEETQYF. The CDR3, as DNA: TGTGCCAGCAGAAGCAGGGGGGAAGAGACCCAGTACTTC.